These 24 T cell receptor beta chains share one sample of origin, sequenced in a study of blood T cell repertoires in COVID-19. Generated by immunoSEQ multiplex PCR, the TCRdb table keeps only in-frame clones and is missing some. The table shows under 250,000 clones, with about 90% occurring only once. Input material: peripheral blood. The receptors originated from a woman aged 55-70 years with acute or convalescent COVID-19.

The chain combines TRBV6-2 or TRBV6-3 with TRBJ2-7, with 7 bases aligning to TRBD1. V gave up 3 bases and J gave up 2 bases; unmatched junction bases: 7. Germline V gene sequence: CDR1 MNHEY, CDR2 SVGEGT. The CDR3 is 15 amino acids. The chain's CDR3 is CASSYRGTAPYEQYF. The CDR3 DNA sequence: TGTGCCAGCAGTTATAGAGGGACAGCACCCTACGAGCAGTACTTC.

This chain links TRBV5-6 with TRBJ1-6; 8 bases are a match to TRBD1. Germline V CDR1 and CDR2: SGHDT, YYEEEE. The CDR3 has 15 residues. The junction had 9 bases not matched to a gene; V was cut back by 0 bases and J by 13 bases. The CDR3 loop is CASSLVSHRGTPLHF. CDR3 sequence (DNA): TGTGCCAGCAGCTTGGTTTCGCACAGGGGGACCCCCCTCCACTTT.

V and J are TRBV3-1 (or the pseudogene TRBV3-2) and TRBJ2-2, with D unclear. Germline lookup yields CDR1 LGHDT and CDR2 YNNKEL (reference sequence). This CDR3 spans 12 amino acids. V lost 6 bases and J lost 6, with 8 bases in between. CDR3 in amino acids: CASRQLSGELFF. Here the CDR3 DNA reads TGTGCCAGCAGACAACTTTCCGGGGAGCTGTTTTTT.

The rearrangement joins TRBV28 to TRBJ2-7, with 9 bases fitting TRBD1. Germline loops: CDR1 MDHEN, CDR2 SYDVKM. This CDR3 is built from 13 residues. V dropped 3 bases and J dropped 5; count of bases not matched to a gene: 2. The CDR3 loop is CASSFRDRDEQYF. CDR3 DNA: TGTGCCAGCAGTTTCCGGGACAGGGACGAGCAGTACTTC.

V gene TRBV7-9 combines with J gene TRBJ1-5; D is undetermined. The germline gives CDR1 SEHNR, CDR2 FQNEAQ (reference sequence). Between the trimmed V and J ends, which lost 6 bases and 2 bases, there was a span of 11 bases. The CDR3 is 14 residues long. The DNA of the CDR3 is TGTGCCAGCAGAGGAGGAGGAGGCAATCAGCCCCAGCATTTT. Translated, it gives CASRGGGGNQPQHF.

The chain carries TRBV12-3 or TRBV12-4 and TRBJ2-2, with D unclear. The CDR3 spans 11 residues. Trimming removed 7 bases from V and 6 bases from J, with 6 bases in between. CDR3 sequence reads: CASTLSGELFF. The CDR3 coding sequence is TGTGCCAGCACGTTATCCGGGGAGCTGTTTTTT.

J is TRBJ2-2 and V is TRBV18, with 8 nucleotides matching TRBD2. With 4 bases clipped from V and 1 base from J, the junction kept 2 bases outside the gene matches. The CDR3 covers 15 residues. In germline, CDR1 is KGHSH, CDR2 LQKENI. DNA of the CDR3: TGTGCCAGCTCACTCCTAGCGGGGAACACCGGGGAGCTGTTTTTT. Translating gives CASSLLAGNTGELFF.

The rearrangement links TRBV19 to TRBJ2-1; 11 nucleotides line up with TRBD2. Germline trimming cut 7 bases from V and 8 bases from J; bases unmatched to any gene: 4. CDR1 and CDR2 from the germline V gene are LNHDA and SQIVND (reference sequence). This CDR3 has 13 residues. In nucleotides, the CDR3 is TGTGCCAGTAATAGCGGGGGGGCCCATGAGCAGTTCTTC. It is translated as CASNSGGAHEQFF.

The chain is built from TRBV2 and TRBJ1-1, with D possibly matching TRBD1 (5 bases). The CDR3 extends over 15 amino acids. From germline, CDR1 is SNHLY and CDR2 FYNNEI. Trimming took off 7 bases at V and 3 bases at J, with 18 bases between the two ends. The CDR3 loop reads CASTRPGVGDTEAFF. For the CDR3, the DNA is TGTGCCAGCACTCGACCGGGGGTTGGTGACACTGAAGCTTTCTTT.

This chain connects TRBV5-8 to TRBJ2-7; TRBD1 agrees at 9 bases. This CDR3 region has 14 residues. Germline assignment: CDR1 SGHTS and CDR2 YDEGEE. V gave up 4 bases and J gave up 0 bases; unmatched junction bases: 2. This CDR3 is CASSGTGSSYEQYF. The CDR3, as DNA: TGTGCCAGCAGCGGGACAGGGAGCTCCTACGAGCAGTACTTC.

The chain joins TRBV5-1 to TRBJ2-3; D unclear. From germline, CDR1 is SGHRS and CDR2 YFSETQ. V was shortened by 5 bases and J by 0 bases, with 16 bases between the two germline ends. The CDR3 extends over 16 amino acids. The CDR3 nucleotides read TGCGCCAGCAGACCCCTCCCGGAGCCTAGCACAGATACGCAGTATTTT. The encoded protein is CASRPLPEPSTDTQYF.

V gene TRBV4-2 combines with J gene TRBJ2-3, with a tentative D call TRBD2 (6 bases). Germline CDR1 is LGHNA and CDR2 is YNFKEQ. The V and J ends lost 0 bases and 8 bases respectively, with 15 bases between them. This CDR3 is built from 15 residues. CDR3 residues: CASSQETRNFGTQYF. The CDR3, as DNA: TGTGCCAGCAGCCAAGAGACTAGAAATTTCGGTACGCAGTATTTT.

This chain uses TRBV9 with TRBJ1-2; weak D call: TRBD1 (6 bases). This CDR3 is 14 amino acids long. Trimming shortened V by 2 bases and J by 4 bases, and 12 bases separated the two germline ends. CDR1 SGDLS and CDR2 YYNGEE come from the germline V gene. CDR3 loop: CASSVSWDTYGYTF. For the CDR3, the DNA is TGTGCCAGCAGCGTTTCCTGGGACACCTATGGCTACACCTTC.

For this clone: Other DNA sequences of this sample code for an identical CDR3. The V call is TRBV2, the J call TRBJ2-5; TRBD2 might be the D (6 bases). The V gene lost 3 bases and the J gene lost 5 bases, with 13 bases spanning the gap. The CDR3 extends over 14 amino acids. Germline V CDR1 and CDR2: SNHLY, FYNNEI. The CDR3 region is CASSDLAEGETQYF. DNA of the CDR3: TGTGCCAGCAGTGATTTAGCGGAGGGTGAGACCCAGTACTTC. Full variable domain (missing parts from reference TRBV2 and TRBJ2-5): EPEVTQTPSHQVTQMGQEVILRCVPISNHLYFYWYRQILGQKVEFLVSFYNNEISEKSEIFDDQFSVERPDGSNFTLKIRSTKLEDSAMYFCASSDLAEGETQYFGPGTRLLVL.

V usage is TRBV19 and J usage is TRBJ2-1; D perhaps matches TRBD1 (5 bases). The CDR3 has 16 amino acids. The V end lost 0 bases, the J end lost 7 bases, and 16 bases lay between the germline ends. Germline V gene data show CDR1 as LNHDA and CDR2 as SQIVND (reference sequence). CDR3 in amino acids: CASSIEGLPLRNEQFF. CDR3 nucleotides: TGTGCCAGTAGTATAGAGGGGCTTCCCTTGAGAAATGAGCAGTTCTTC.

The V and J genes are TRBV29-1 and TRBJ2-5, with 9 bases lining up with TRBD2. Trimming at V came to 6 bases and at J to 5 bases, leaving 13 bases not matched to a gene. CDR3 size: 15 residues. Looked up from germline, CDR1 is SQVTM and CDR2 is ANQGSEA. The DNA for the CDR3 is TGCAGCGTCGGTTCGGGACTAGCTTATGGCGAGACCCAGTACTTC. Amino acids: CSVGSGLAYGETQYF. Full variable domain (rest looked up from reference TRBV29-1 and TRBJ2-5): SAVISQKPSRDICQRGTSLTIQCQVDSQVTMMFWYRQQPGQSLTLIATANQGSEATYESGFVIDKFPISRPNLTFSTLTVSNMSPEDSSIYLCSVGSGLAYGETQYFGPGTRLLVL.

The chain recombines TRBV6-6 with TRBJ2-7, with D perhaps matching TRBD2 (6 bases). This CDR3 has 15 amino acids. Trimming left V 6 bases short and J 5 bases short, with 20 bases between. Per germline, CDR1 MNHNY and CDR2 SVGAGI (reference sequence). The CDR3 nucleotides are TGTGCCAGCAGCAAACAAGGATGGGGGGACGACGAGCAGTACTTC. Translation gives CASSKQGWGDDEQYF.

This clone was seen only once. The rearrangement uses TRBV27 and TRBJ2-3; 10 bases align to TRBD1. Germline V CDR1 and CDR2: MNHEY, SMNVEV (reference sequence). With 4 bases clipped from V and 3 bases from J, the junction kept 7 bases outside the gene matches. There are 16 residues in the CDR3. The CDR3 loop is CASSSWTGGGTDTQYF. CDR3 bases: TGTGCCAGCAGTTCGTGGACAGGGGGTGGGACAGATACGCAGTATTTT.

V gene TRBV5-6 combines with J gene TRBJ2-1, with D possibly TRBD1 on 5 matching bases. V lost 6 bases and J 2 bases, leaving 9 bases between the germline ends. From germline, CDR1 is SGHDT and CDR2 YYEEEE. The CDR3 is 13 residues long. The CDR3 sequence: CASTPRAYNEQFF. For the CDR3, the DNA is TGTGCCAGCACCCCCAGGGCCTACAATGAGCAGTTCTTC. The whole variable domain, remainder taken from reference TRBV5-6 and TRBJ2-1, is DAGVTQSPTHLIKTRGQQVTLRCSPKSGHDTVSWYQQALGQGPQFIFQYYEEEERQRGNFPDRFSGHQFPNYSSELNVNALLLGDSALYLCASTPRAYNEQFFGPGTRLTVL.

CDR3 nucleotide sequence: TGTGCCAGCAGTTTAAGGGGCAGGGAATATGGCTACACCTTC. Amino acids: CASSLRGREYGYTF. This chain connects TRBV27 to TRBJ1-2, with D possibly TRBD1 on 5 matching bases. Germline assignment: CDR1 MNHEY and CDR2 SMNVEV (reference sequence). The CDR3 length is 14 residues. V was shortened by 2 bases and J by 5 bases, with 12 bases between the two germline ends.

The chain has TRBV6-5 and TRBJ1-1; 10 bases line up with TRBD1. Trimming at V came to 10 bases and at J to 1 base, leaving 6 bases not matched to a gene. The germline V gene has CDR1 MNHEY and CDR2 SVGAGI. The CDR3 is made up of 14 amino acids. The CDR3 coding sequence is TGTGCCACCTTAGACAGGGGGCAGAACACTGAAGCTTTCTTT. Translated, it gives CATLDRGQNTEAFF.

This clone was detected only a few times. The chain combines TRBV2 with TRBJ1-1, with 8 bases fitting TRBD1. Germline-derived CDR1 and CDR2 are SNHLY and FYNNEI. CDR3 size: 14 residues. J was trimmed by 11 bases and V by 3 bases; bases with no gene match: 11. The CDR3 DNA sequence: TGTGCCAGCAGTGATGCTGAACCGTACAGGGGGGCTTTCTTT. The encoded protein is CASSDAEPYRGAFF.

The rearrangement uses TRBV10-2 and TRBJ2-7; D possibly corresponds to TRBD1 (7 bases). The CDR3 spans 15 residues. V shed 2 bases and J shed 4 bases, with 15 bases lying between them. CDR1 and CDR2 from the germline V gene are WSHSY and SAAADI. CDR3 bases: TGCGCCAGCAGTGAGGCCCAACAGGGGAGGTACGAGCAGTACTTC. Translation gives CASSEAQQGRYEQYF.

The chain joins TRBV11-2 to TRBJ1-2; 7 bases match TRBD1. CDR1 SGHAT and CDR2 FQNNGV come from the germline V gene. The CDR3 loop spans 15 amino acids. J was trimmed by 5 bases and V by 1 base; bases with no gene match: 7. The CDR3 bases are TGTGCCAGCAGCTTAGGGGGCACAGGGGCATATGGCTACACCTTC. Amino acid sequence: CASSLGGTGAYGYTF.